The 31 T cell receptor beta chains reported below all come from one sample, sequenced in a study of regulatory T cells in long-lasting Graves disease. To make TCR beta libraries, researchers used iRepertoire HTBI primers and Arm-PCR of CDR3 regions. TCRdb fed the multiplex PCR reads into MiXCR, producing one record per CDR3 protein. The sample lists approximately 290,000 distinct CDR3 sequences, 22% occurring once. Time point of the sample: persistent/refractory GD, antithyroid drugs over 5 years with positive TRAb. The TCR library was prepared using RNA isolated from PBMCs. Sample: peripheral blood mononuclear cells (PBMCs), taken when the disease was refractory, from a patient treated with antithyroid drugs. These receptors originate from a female donor with Graves disease.

The chain carries TRBV4-1 and TRBJ1-1, with 7 bases that match TRBD1. Germline values: CDR1 MGHRA, CDR2 YSYEKL. The CDR3 is made up of 15 amino acids. Trimming took 0 bases from V and 6 from J; bases not matched to a gene: 7. The CDR3 DNA reads TGCGCCAGCAGCCAAGAAACCAGGGGGGCTTCTGAAGCTTTCTTT. Protein sequence: CASSQETRGASEAFF.

This clonotype was observed many times. Written as DNA, the CDR3 is TGTGCCAGCAGTTTATCAGGGAGAGAGCAGTACTTC. It specifies CASSLSGREQYF. This sequence joins TRBV28 and TRBJ2-7; the D gene could be TRBD1 or TRBD2 (5 bases each). CDR3 length: 12 residues. Trimming pared 1 base from V and 7 bases from J, leaving 8 bases between. Germline CDR1 MDHEN, CDR2 SYDVKM.

This clonotype was counted a few times. The J gene is TRBJ1-2, the V gene TRBV28; possible D gene TRBD1, 5 bases. V lost 3 bases and J 7 bases, leaving 12 bases between the germline ends. The CDR3 covers 13 residues. Per the germline V gene, CDR1 is MDHEN and CDR2 is SYDVKM. The CDR3 nucleotides read TGTGCCAGCAGTTTGTTAGGGGATCGTGGCTACACCTTC. It codes for CASSLLGDRGYTF.

This clonotype was observed a few times. The V call is TRBV5-1, the J call TRBJ1-1; D unresolved. Germline CDR1 and CDR2: SGHRS and YFSETQ. The CDR3 totals 14 residues. The V gene lost 3 bases and the J gene lost 3 bases, with 12 bases spanning the gap. The CDR3 DNA is TGCGCCAGCAGCTCTGCGAGCAGCTACACTGAAGCTTTCTTT. Translated: CASSSASSYTEAFF.

The sample holds a few counts of this clonotype. The chain links TRBV6-2 or TRBV6-3 to TRBJ2-7, with a weak D call TRBD1 (5 bases). V was pared by 2 bases and J by 9 bases, with 8 bases between. Germline V gives CDR1 MNHEY, CDR2 SVGEGT. This CDR3 has 11 amino acids. CDR3 sequence (DNA): TGTGCCAGCAGTTACAGGGGCTGGCAGTACTTC. Its translation: CASSYRGWQYF.

In this sample, this clonotype turned up many times. The chain combines TRBV5-1 with TRBJ1-1; D is unclear. V was trimmed by 0 bases and J by 10 bases, leaving 10 bases between them. CDR1 SGHRS and CDR2 YFSETQ come from the germline V gene. The CDR3 is 12 residues long. The chain's CDR3 is CASSLEEGLAFF. CDR3 DNA: TGCGCCAGCAGCTTGGAGGAGGGTTTAGCTTTCTTT.

In nucleotides, the CDR3 is TGCAGTGCTAGACCCGACGTCCACGAGCAGTACTTC. This gives the protein CSARPDVHEQYF. V is TRBV20-1 and J is TRBJ2-7; D remains ambiguous. Between the trimmed V and J ends, which lost 2 bases and 5 bases, there was a span of 10 bases. Germline V lookup: CDR1 DFQATT, CDR2 SNEGSKA (reference sequence). This CDR3 is 12 amino acids long.

Details on this clonotype: A much more abundant neighbour one base away suggests this may be a read error. CDR3 in amino acids: CASSGGEAWRIPYEQYF. The CDR3 nucleotides read TGTGCCAGCAGTGGAGGGGAGGCTTGGCGGATCCCCTACGAGCAGTACTTC. V and J are TRBV6-1 and TRBJ2-7; weak D call: TRBD2 (6 bases). Germline values: CDR1 MNHNS, CDR2 SASEGT. CDR3 length equals 17 residues. V lost 4 bases and J 2 bases, leaving 21 bases between the germline ends.

The sample holds many counts of this clonotype. This rearrangement joins TRBV28 to TRBJ2-5, with 9 bases fitting TRBD2. The ends lost 1 base at V and 3 bases at J; junction bases unmatched: 6. Germline V gene sequence: CDR1 MDHEN, CDR2 SYDVKM. There are 16 residues in the CDR3. The chain's CDR3 is CASSLSAGGLEETQYF. CDR3 coding DNA: TGTGCCAGCAGTTTATCGGCGGGAGGGTTGGAAGAGACCCAGTACTTC.

At least ten counts were recorded for this clonotype. V gene TRBV30 combines with J gene TRBJ1-2; D not resolved. Germline values: CDR1 GTSNPN, CDR2 SVGIG (reference sequence). V shed 1 base and J shed 6 bases, with 9 bases lying between them. This CDR3 region has 12 residues. This CDR3 reads CAWSGGYHGYTF. The DNA for the CDR3 is TGTGCCTGGAGTGGAGGGTACCATGGCTACACCTTC.

The chain has TRBV28 and TRBJ2-2; possible D gene TRBD1, 5 bases. This CDR3 region has 15 residues. V lost 2 bases to trimming and J lost 4 bases, with 11 bases between them. Germline V lookup: CDR1 MDHEN, CDR2 SYDVKM. The CDR3 loop reads CASSLQQGRTGELFF. The CDR3 coding sequence is TGTGCCAGCAGTTTACAGCAGGGCCGCACCGGGGAGCTGTTTTTT.

Only a few counts were recorded for this clonotype. The V and J genes are TRBV12-3 or TRBV12-4 and TRBJ2-2; a possible D gene is TRBD2 (6 bases). The V end lost 3 bases, the J end lost 0 bases, and 11 bases lay between the germline ends. CDR3 size: 16 residues. CDR3 loop: CASSLGGIANTGELFF. CDR3 nucleotides: TGTGCCAGCAGTTTGGGCGGGATCGCGAACACCGGGGAGCTGTTTTTT.

This clonotype was seen ten or more times. V and J are TRBV7-9 and TRBJ2-7; no clear D gene. The V end was cut by 7 bases, the J end by 5 bases, with 15 bases between. CDR1 is SEHNR and CDR2 is FQNEAQ in the germline V gene (reference sequence). The CDR3 covers 13 residues. CDR3 DNA sequence: TGTGCCAGCACGGACGGAAATCGGGACGAGCAGTACTTC. This codes for CASTDGNRDEQYF.

Turning to this clonotype: Its ends do not fully match the called genes, so a read error is possible. This sequence joins TRBV9 and TRBJ2-5; 14 positions agree with TRBD2. The V gene's germline CDR1 is SGDLS and CDR2 YYNGEE. This CDR3 contains 17 residues. The CDR3 loop reads CASSFGLAGGSQETQYF. CDR3 DNA sequence: TGCGCCAGCAGCTTTGGACTAGCGGGAGGTTCGCAAGAGACCCAGTACTTC. The full variable domain, with the rest looked up from reference TRBV9 and TRBJ2-5, is DSGVTQTPKHLITATGQRVTLRCSPRSGDLSVYWYQQSLDQGLQFLIQYYNGEERAKGNILERFSAQQFPDLHSELNLSSLELGDSALYFCASSFGLAGGSQETQYFGPGTRLLVL.

As for this clonotype: The missing conserved phenylalanine or tryptophan at the end of this CDR3 makes a read error likely. V usage is TRBV7-2 and J usage is TRBJ2-7; TRBD1 matches at 8 bases. The ends lost 5 bases at V and 5 bases at J; junction bases unmatched: 2. This CDR3 region has 12 residues. Germline V lookup: CDR1 SGHTA, CDR2 FQGNSA. For the CDR3, the DNA is TGTGCCAGCAGCGTGGACAGGGACGAGCAGTACCTC. It yields the protein CASSVDRDEQYL.

At least ten counts were recorded for this clonotype. The chain employs TRBV10-3 and TRBJ2-7, with D perhaps matching TRBD2 (5 bases). The V end was cut by 0 bases, the J end by 5 bases, with 14 bases between. This CDR3 is 15 amino acids long. Germline CDR1 is ENHRY and CDR2 is SYGVKD. CDR3 protein: CAISESTGPGDEQYF. The DNA for the CDR3 is TGTGCCATCAGTGAGTCGACGGGCCCCGGGGACGAGCAGTACTTC.

This clonotype was seen more than once but under ten times. The V and J genes are TRBV27 and TRBJ1-6; perhaps TRBD1 as D (5 bases). Germline CDR1 and CDR2: MNHEY and SMNVEV (reference sequence). V lost 3 bases, J lost 5 bases, and 8 bases lay in between. The CDR3 sequence is 14 residues long. The CDR3 spells CASSFRQHNSPLHF. For the CDR3, the DNA is TGTGCCAGCAGTTTCCGACAGCATAATTCACCCCTCCACTTT.

Only a few counts were recorded for this clonotype. This sequence joins TRBV30 and TRBJ1-1; D unclear. The germline V gene has CDR1 GTSNPN and CDR2 SVGIG (reference sequence). The CDR3 sequence is 14 residues long. V was pared by 5 bases and J by 8 bases, with 21 bases between. The DNA of the CDR3 is TGTGCCTGGGTGAATGATGGATCAAACGCCGAAGCTTTCTTT. Translating gives CAWVNDGSNAEAFF.

A remark on this clonotype: Just one base apart from a much larger clone, this may be a read error. The chain carries TRBV7-9 and TRBJ1-1; D remains unclear. This CDR3 spans 14 amino acids. V lost 1 base to trimming and J lost 0 bases, with 6 bases between them. Looked up from germline, CDR1 is SEHNR and CDR2 is FQNEAQ (reference sequence). This CDR3 reads CASSLVSVNTEAFF. DNA of the CDR3: TGTGCCAGCAGCTTAGTGTCGGTGAACACTGAAGCTTTCTTT.

Many counts were recorded for this clonotype. V gene TRBV28 combines with J gene TRBJ2-5, with TRBD2 matching over 8 bases. The CDR3 has 15 residues. V trimming: 5 bases; J trimming: 2 bases; junction bases outside the gene matches: 7. The V gene's germline CDR1 is MDHEN and CDR2 SYDVKM. CDR3: CASSRGGAEQETQYF. The CDR3 nucleotides read TGTGCCAGCAGTCGGGGGGGGGCCGAACAAGAGACCCAGTACTTC. Filled out from reference TRBV28 and TRBJ2-5, the complete variable domain reads DVKVTQSSRYLVKRTGEKVFLECVQDMDHENMFWYRQDPGLGLRLIYFSYDVKMKEKGDIPEGYSVSREKKERFSLILESASTNQTSMYLCASSRGGAEQETQYFGPGTRLLVL.

Only a few counts were recorded for this clonotype. The chain joins TRBV30 to TRBJ2-2, with 8 bases lining up with TRBD1. Germline-derived CDR1 and CDR2 are GTSNPN and SVGIG (reference sequence). The CDR3 has 13 amino acids. The ends lost 4 bases at V and 3 bases at J; junction bases unmatched: 1. The DNA for the CDR3 is TGTGCCTGGAAACAGGGGGACACCGGGGAGCTGTTTTTT. Its translation: CAWKQGDTGELFF.

In the case of this clonotype: One end of the junction does not line up with germline, which may come from a read error. The chain employs TRBV20-1 and TRBJ2-2; 9 bases agree with TRBD1. The V gene's germline CDR1 is DFQATT and CDR2 SNEGSKA (reference sequence). The CDR3 length is 16 residues. The CDR3 spells CSASSIGTGNAGELFF. The DNA of the CDR3 is TGCAGTGCTAGTAGTATTGGGACAGGGAACGCCGGGGAGCTGTTTTTT.

The rearrangement joins TRBV4-1 to TRBJ1-1; weak D call: TRBD1 (6 bases). V lost 6 bases to trimming and J lost 1 base, with 12 bases between them. Germline V CDR1 and CDR2: MGHRA, YSYEKL. The CDR3 is made up of 14 amino acids. The CDR3 nucleotides read TGCGCCAGCAGTCATAGGACAGAGAACACTGAAGCTTTCTTT. Its translation is CASSHRTENTEAFF.

Ten or more counts support this clonotype. The gene calls are TRBV11-2 and TRBJ2-7; D possibly corresponds to TRBD1 (5 bases). Germline CDR1 is SGHAT and CDR2 is FQNNGV. V gave up 2 bases and J gave up 6 bases, with 17 bases separating them. The CDR3 has 15 amino acids. The DNA for the CDR3 is TGTGCCAGCAGCTTATTAAGCAGGGTGGTAGGCGAGCAGTACTTC. This sequence encodes CASSLLSRVVGEQYF.

This clonotype occurred many times. V gene TRBV28 combines with J gene TRBJ2-2; D is ambiguous. Germline assignment: CDR1 MDHEN and CDR2 SYDVKM. CDR3 length: 12 residues. The V gene lost 3 bases and the J gene lost 6 bases, with 5 bases spanning the gap. Here the CDR3 DNA reads TGTGCCAGCAGTTTTTCAGCCGGGGAGCTGTTTTTT. Amino acid sequence: CASSFSAGELFF.

This rearrangement joins TRBV4-2 to TRBJ2-2; 7 nucleotides agree with TRBD1. The CDR3 is made up of 15 amino acids. In germline, CDR1 is LGHNA, CDR2 YNFKEQ. After removal of 3 bases from V and 7 bases from J, the junction contained 8 bases not matched to a gene. The CDR3 DNA reads as TGTGCCAGCAGCCAGGGACGACAGGGCCTCGGGGAGCTGTTTTTT. As protein: CASSQGRQGLGELFF.

This chain connects TRBV27 to TRBJ1-5; the D is unclear. V was shortened by 0 bases and J by 5 bases, with 5 bases between the two germline ends. Germline loops: CDR1 MNHEY, CDR2 SMNVEV (reference sequence). The CDR3 is 13 residues long. The CDR3 region has the DNA TGTGCCAGCAGTTTATCTTGGGATCAGCCCCAGCATTTT. It encodes CASSLSWDQPQHF.

The chain uses TRBV5-6 and TRBJ2-7; 13 nucleotides align to TRBD2. The germline V gene has CDR1 SGHDT and CDR2 YYEEEE. The CDR3 runs to 15 residues. The trim removed 4 bases at V and 5 bases at J, leaving 6 bases unmatched. DNA for the CDR3: TGTGCCAGCAGCCCGGAGGGACTAGCGGGAAACGAGCAGTACTTC. This sequence encodes CASSPEGLAGNEQYF.

This clonotype was picked up one time. The genes are TRBV5-5 and TRBJ1-3, with D unresolved. CDR1 SGHKS and CDR2 YYEKEE come from the germline V gene (reference sequence). Trimming pared 3 bases from V and 2 bases from J, leaving 21 bases between. This CDR3 spans 18 amino acids. The CDR3 here is CASSSQPRIGMTGNTIYF. CDR3 nucleotides: TGTGCCAGCAGCTCCCAACCTCGCATAGGGATGACTGGAAACACCATATATTTT.

This clonotype has a count of ten or more. This chain links TRBV11-2 with TRBJ1-2; TRBD1 is a possible D gene (6 bases). The germline V gene encodes CDR1 SGHAT and CDR2 FQNNGV. With 4 bases removed from V and 4 bases from J, the gap between germline ends came to 13 bases. The CDR3 is made up of 14 amino acids. The CDR3 here is CASSWGHLTYGYTF. The CDR3 nucleotides read TGTGCCAGCAGCTGGGGACATCTTACCTATGGCTACACCTTC.

The chain employs TRBV15 and TRBJ2-2, with D unresolved. In germline, CDR1 is LNHNV, CDR2 YYDKDF (reference sequence). Trimming stripped 0 bases from V and 6 bases from J, with 8 bases between. The CDR3 loop spans 14 amino acids. The CDR3 region has the DNA TGTGCCACCAGCAGAGATTTAGCCCCCGGGGAGCTGTTTTTT. Translation gives CATSRDLAPGELFF.